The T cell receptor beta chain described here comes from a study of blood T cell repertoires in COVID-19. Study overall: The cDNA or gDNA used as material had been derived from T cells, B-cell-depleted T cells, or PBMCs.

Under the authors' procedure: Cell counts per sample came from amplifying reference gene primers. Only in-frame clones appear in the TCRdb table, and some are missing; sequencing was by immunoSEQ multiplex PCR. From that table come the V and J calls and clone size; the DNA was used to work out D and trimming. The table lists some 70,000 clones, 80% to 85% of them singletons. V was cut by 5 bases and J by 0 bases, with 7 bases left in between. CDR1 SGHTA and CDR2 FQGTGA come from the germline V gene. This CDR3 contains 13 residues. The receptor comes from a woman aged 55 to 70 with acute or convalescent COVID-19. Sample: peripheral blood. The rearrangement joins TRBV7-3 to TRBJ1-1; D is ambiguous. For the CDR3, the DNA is TGTGCCAGCAGCCAAAACATGAACACTGAAGCTTTCTTT. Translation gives CASSQNMNTEAFF.